This TCR beta chain was sequenced during a study of T-cell reconstitution after alpha-beta-depleted transplantation in children. This clonotype has a count of ten or more. The authors prepared the TCRbeta library with unique molecular identifiers. TCRdb re-called the PCR reads with MiXCR, one entry per CDR3 protein. The sample yields 70,000 to 100,000 distinct CDR3 sequences, about 12% seen once. The V end lost 2 bases, the J end lost 4 bases, and 9 bases lay between the germline ends. The germline CDR1 and CDR2 sequences are MNHEY and SVGEGT. The CDR3 covers 13 residues. The TCR sequence derives from a human donor who donated a stem cell graft to a child with inherited bone marrow failure. The sequencing used PBMCs from the stem cell graft donor, collected from the stem cell graft. This chain connects TRBV6-2 or TRBV6-3 to TRBJ2-7; TRBD1 or TRBD2 may be the D gene (6 bases each). CDR3 nucleotides: TGTGCCAGCAGTTACGGGGGGCTGTACGAGCAGTACTTC. It yields the protein CASSYGGLYEQYF.